These 17 T cell receptor beta chains were sequenced from one sample in a study of cytomegalovirus exposure and HLA in healthy donors. This PCR relied on a set of 60 Vbeta primers and 13 Jbeta primers. Assay used: immunoSEQ multiplex PCR; TCRdb lists only in-frame clones, some missing. The table has roughly 100,000 clones, over 70% seen once. Input material: PBMCs. Receptor source: a woman aged 40 to 50 in good health and CMV-seropositive.

The V gene is TRBV9, the J gene TRBJ2-1, with TRBD1 identical over 8 bases. The J segment lost 9 bases and the V segment lost 3 bases, leaving 8 bases of the junction unmatched. The CDR3 runs to 14 residues. CDR1 SGDLS and CDR2 YYNGEE come from the germline V gene. CDR3 nucleotide sequence: TGTGCCAGCAGCGAGAAGACAGGGGAGAGTGAGCAGTTCTTC. It specifies CASSEKTGESEQFF.

The gene calls are TRBV12-5 and TRBJ1-5; 7 nucleotides agree with TRBD1. CDR1 and CDR2 (germline): LGHNT, FRNRAP. The V and J ends lost 5 bases and 7 bases, in that order; junction bases with no gene match: 20. This CDR3 has 18 amino acids. The chain's CDR3 is CASGLFVRQGKVGQPQHF. DNA for the CDR3: TGTGCTAGTGGTCTCTTCGTGAGACAGGGAAAAGTAGGACAGCCCCAGCATTTT.

This rearrangement joins TRBV25-1 to TRBJ1-6, with 7 bases that match TRBD1. The CDR3 loop spans 14 amino acids. V shed 3 bases, J shed 10 bases, and the junction held 6 bases outside the gene matches. The germline V gene has CDR1 MGHDK and CDR2 SYGVNS. CDR3 DNA sequence: TGTGCCAGCAGTGACAGGGGGAGAGGGTCACCCCTCCACTTT. It codes for CASSDRGRGSPLHF. Together with reference TRBV25-1 and TRBJ1-6, the CDR3 gives the full variable domain: EADIYQTPRYLVIGTGKKITLECSQTMGHDKMYWYQQDPGMELHLIHYSYGVNSTEKGDLSSESTVSRIRTEHFPLTLESARPSHTSQYLCASSDRGRGSPLHFGNGTRLTVT.

CDR3 sequence: CASNQIDRDGIQYF. DNA of the CDR3: TGTGCCAGCAACCAAATAGACAGGGACGGCATTCAGTACTTC. The chain carries TRBV28 and TRBJ2-4; 7 nucleotides line up with TRBD1. The CDR3 covers 14 residues. Unmatched junction bases numbered 12, after V lost 7 bases and J lost 9 bases. CDR1 is MDHEN and CDR2 is SYDVKM in the germline V gene.

The chain carries TRBV18 and TRBJ1-2, with 7 nucleotides matching TRBD1. Germline V gives CDR1 KGHSH, CDR2 LQKENI. The CDR3 covers 16 residues. J gave up 1 base and V 3 bases, and 8 bases lay outside the gene matches. CDR3 loop: CASSPDRLRVNYGYTF. The CDR3 DNA is TGTGCCAGCTCACCGGACAGGCTACGGGTTAACTATGGCTACACCTTC.

This sequence joins TRBV27 and TRBJ2-7; 7 bases are shared with TRBD1. This CDR3 contains 14 residues. After removal of 6 bases from V and 2 bases from J, the junction contained 7 bases not matched to a gene. CDR1 and CDR2 (germline): MNHEY, SMNVEV (reference sequence). This chain's CDR3 is CASSSGTDPYEQYF. As DNA, the CDR3 is TGTGCCAGCAGCTCCGGGACAGACCCCTACGAGCAGTACTTC.

There are a few counts of this clone. The gene calls are TRBV5-4 and TRBJ2-1, with 12 positions matching TRBD2. CDR3 length equals 15 residues. The germline V gene has CDR1 SGHNT and CDR2 YYREEE (reference sequence). The J segment lost 7 bases and the V segment lost 4 bases, leaving 6 bases of the junction unmatched. CDR3 protein: CASSRTSGAINEQFF. As DNA, the CDR3 is TGTGCCAGCAGCAGGACTAGCGGGGCAATTAATGAGCAGTTCTTC.

This clone was found once. This chain connects TRBV5-8 to TRBJ1-5; D uncertain. Per germline, CDR1 SGHTS and CDR2 YDEGEE. Trimming stripped 6 bases from V and 2 bases from J, with 9 bases between. This CDR3 comprises 13 residues. The CDR3 coding sequence is TGTGCCAGCACTAAGTCGGGCAATCAGCCCCAGCATTTT. Translated, it gives CASTKSGNQPQHF.

The chain couples TRBV9 to TRBJ1-2; D is perhaps TRBD1 (5 bases). Germline lookup yields CDR1 SGDLS and CDR2 YYNGEE. This CDR3 is built from 15 residues. Trimming pared 0 bases from V and 5 bases from J, leaving 14 bases between. The CDR3 DNA sequence: TGTGCCAGCAGCGTAGGAGGGAGGGACGGATATGGCTACACCTTC. Protein: CASSVGGRDGYGYTF. Full variable domain (remainder filled in from reference TRBV9 and TRBJ1-2): DSGVTQTPKHLITATGQRVTLRCSPRSGDLSVYWYQQSLDQGLQFLIQYYNGEERAKGNILERFSAQQFPDLHSELNLSSLELGDSALYFCASSVGGRDGYGYTFGSGTRLTVV.

CDR3 amino acids: CASSPHRGPNYGYTF. The CDR3 DNA reads TGTGCCAGCAGCCCACACAGGGGCCCGAACTATGGCTACACCTTC. This chain joins TRBV7-6 and TRBJ1-2, with 7 bases aligning to TRBD1. The germline gives CDR1 SGHVS, CDR2 FNYEAQ. The CDR3 covers 15 residues. V lost 5 bases, J lost 2 bases, and 8 bases stayed unmatched.

V usage is TRBV7-8 and J usage is TRBJ2-3; 12 bases are shared with TRBD2. The CDR3 covers 15 residues. The junction had 3 bases not matched to a gene; V was cut back by 6 bases and J by 2 bases. Germline V CDR1 and CDR2: SGHVS, FQNEAQ. CDR3 sequence (DNA): TGTGCCAGCAGTCGACTAGCGGGGGACACAGATACGCAGTATTTT. It encodes CASSRLAGDTDTQYF.

This chain joins TRBV7-9 and TRBJ2-7, with D hard to call. The CDR3 consists of 11 residues. Germline lookup yields CDR1 SEHNR and CDR2 FQNEAQ (reference sequence). V was shortened by 3 bases and J by 4 bases, with 4 bases between the two germline ends. CDR3 coding DNA: TGTGCCAGCAGCTTCCGGTACGAGCAGTACTTC. As protein: CASSFRYEQYF.

The rearrangement links TRBV29-1 to TRBJ1-2, with a tentative D call TRBD1 (5 bases). This CDR3 contains 12 residues. Germline CDR1 SQVTM, CDR2 ANQGSEA. CDR3 DNA sequence: TGCACTAGCCTGGAGGGGCGGTATGGCTACACCTTC. Its protein product is CTSLEGRYGYTF.

The chain links TRBV13 to TRBJ2-1; D might be TRBD2 (5 bases). CDR1 is PRHDT and CDR2 is FYEKMQ in the germline V gene (reference sequence). The CDR3 runs to 14 residues. Trimming cost V 2 bases and J 6 bases, with 11 bases left between them. CDR3 sequence: CASSLYRELNEQFF. In DNA form, the CDR3 reads TGTGCCAGCAGCTTATATAGGGAGCTCAATGAGCAGTTCTTC. Full variable domain (outside the CDR3, taken from reference TRBV13 and TRBJ2-1): AAGVIQSPRHLIKEKRETATLKCYPIPRHDTVYWYQQGPGQDPQFLISFYEKMQSDKGSIPDRFSAQQFSDYHSELNMSSLELGDSALYFCASSLYRELNEQFFGPGTRLTVL.

The genes are TRBV18 and TRBJ2-7; 8 positions match TRBD1. The CDR3 contains 14 residues. Germline V lookup: CDR1 KGHSH, CDR2 LQKENI. V lost 3 bases, J lost 3 bases, and 4 bases stayed unmatched. The CDR3 loop reads CASSPATGDYEQYF. CDR3 DNA: TGTGCCAGCTCACCTGCGACAGGGGACTACGAGCAGTACTTC.

This CDR3 is CASSQAGQAYEQYF. The CDR3 region has the DNA TGCGCCAGCAGCCAGGCAGGACAGGCCTACGAGCAGTACTTC. The rearrangement joins TRBV5-1 to TRBJ2-7; 7 nucleotides agree with TRBD1. CDR1 is SGHRS, CDR2 YFSETQ, per germline. The CDR3 has 14 amino acids. J gave up 2 bases and V 4 bases, and 6 bases lay outside the gene matches.

The rearrangement joins TRBV4-3 to TRBJ2-7; TRBD1 is a possible D gene (6 bases). This CDR3 is built from 15 residues. The germline V gene encodes CDR1 LGHNA and CDR2 YSLEER. V lost 3 bases and J 2 bases, leaving 14 bases between the germline ends. As DNA, the CDR3 is TGCGCCAGCAGCCAGACGGACAGCCCGACCTACGAGCAGTACTTC. Protein sequence: CASSQTDSPTYEQYF.